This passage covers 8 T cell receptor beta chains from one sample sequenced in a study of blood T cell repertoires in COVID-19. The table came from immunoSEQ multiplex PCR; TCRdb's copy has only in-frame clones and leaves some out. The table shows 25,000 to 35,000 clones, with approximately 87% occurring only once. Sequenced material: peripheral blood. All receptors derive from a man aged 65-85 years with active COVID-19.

CDR3 loop: CASSITLGQGEAFF. DNA of the CDR3: TGTGCCAGTAGTATTACCCTGGGACAGGGGGAAGCTTTCTTT. V and J are TRBV19 and TRBJ1-1, with 10 bases lining up with TRBD1. Germline values: CDR1 LNHDA, CDR2 SQIVND (reference sequence). The CDR3 length is 14 residues. With V trimmed by 3 bases and J by 8 bases, 6 bases remained unmatched.

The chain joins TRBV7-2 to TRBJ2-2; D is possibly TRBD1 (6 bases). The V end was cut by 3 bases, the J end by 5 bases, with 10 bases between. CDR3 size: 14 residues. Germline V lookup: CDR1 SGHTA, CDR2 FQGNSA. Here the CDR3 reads CASSFLQGTGELFF. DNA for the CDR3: TGTGCCAGCAGCTTCCTACAGGGAACCGGGGAGCTGTTTTTT. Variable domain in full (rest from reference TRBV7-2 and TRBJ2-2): GAGVSQSPSNKVTEKGKDVELRCDPISGHTALYWYRQSLGQGLEFLIYFQGNSAPDKSGLPSDRFSAERTGGSVSTLTIQRTQQEDSAVYLCASSFLQGTGELFFGEGSRLTVL.

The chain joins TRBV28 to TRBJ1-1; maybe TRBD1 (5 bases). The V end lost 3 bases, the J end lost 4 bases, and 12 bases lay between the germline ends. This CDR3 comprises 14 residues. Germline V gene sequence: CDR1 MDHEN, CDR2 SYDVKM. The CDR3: CASSLGGRPTEAFF. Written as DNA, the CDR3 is TGTGCCAGCAGTTTGGGGGGACGGCCCACTGAAGCTTTCTTT.

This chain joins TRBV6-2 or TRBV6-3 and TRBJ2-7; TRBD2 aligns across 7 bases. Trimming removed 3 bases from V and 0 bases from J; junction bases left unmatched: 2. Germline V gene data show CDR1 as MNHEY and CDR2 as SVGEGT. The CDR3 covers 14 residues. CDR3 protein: CASSYGRASYEQYF. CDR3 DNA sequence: TGTGCCAGCAGTTATGGGAGGGCCTCCTACGAGCAGTACTTC.

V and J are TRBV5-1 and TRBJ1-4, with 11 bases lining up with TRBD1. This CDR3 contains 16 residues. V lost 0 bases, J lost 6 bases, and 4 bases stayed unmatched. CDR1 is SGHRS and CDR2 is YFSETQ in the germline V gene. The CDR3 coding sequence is TGCGCCAGCAGCTTGGGACCGGGACAGGGGGATGAAAAACTGTTTTTT. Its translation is CASSLGPGQGDEKLFF. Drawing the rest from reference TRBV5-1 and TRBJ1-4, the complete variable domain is KAGVTQTPRYLIKTRGQQVTLSCSPISGHRSVSWYQQTPGQGLQFLFEYFSETQRNKGNFPGRFSGRQFSNSRSEMNVSTLELGDSALYLCASSLGPGQGDEKLFFGSGTQLSVL.

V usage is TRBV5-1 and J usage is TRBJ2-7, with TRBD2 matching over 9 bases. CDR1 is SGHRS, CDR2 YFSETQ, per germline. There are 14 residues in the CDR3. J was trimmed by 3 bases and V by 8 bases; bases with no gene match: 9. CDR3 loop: CASKRVAGDYEQYF. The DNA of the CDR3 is TGCGCCAGTAAAAGGGTAGCGGGGGACTACGAGCAGTACTTC. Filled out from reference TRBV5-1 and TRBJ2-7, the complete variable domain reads KAGVTQTPRYLIKTRGQQVTLSCSPISGHRSVSWYQQTPGQGLQFLFEYFSETQRNKGNFPGRFSGRQFSNSRSEMNVSTLELGDSALYLCASKRVAGDYEQYFGPGTRLTVT.

The CDR3 is CASRTLSGDRGSRGANVLTF. The CDR3 region has the DNA TGCGCCAGCAGGACCTTATCCGGGGACAGGGGTAGTCGTGGGGCCAACGTCCTGACTTTC. This rearrangement joins TRBV10-2 to TRBJ2-6, with 10 nucleotides matching TRBD1. The CDR3 is 20 amino acids. Germline V gives CDR1 WSHSY, CDR2 SAAADI. With V trimmed by 6 bases and J by 3 bases, 17 bases remained unmatched.

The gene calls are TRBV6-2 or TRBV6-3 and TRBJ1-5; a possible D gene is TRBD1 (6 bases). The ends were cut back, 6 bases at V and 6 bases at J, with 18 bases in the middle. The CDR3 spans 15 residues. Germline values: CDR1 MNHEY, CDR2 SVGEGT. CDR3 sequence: CASSSAGGAGQPQHF. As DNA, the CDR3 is TGTGCCAGCAGCTCAGCGGGGGGGGCAGGTCAGCCCCAGCATTTT.